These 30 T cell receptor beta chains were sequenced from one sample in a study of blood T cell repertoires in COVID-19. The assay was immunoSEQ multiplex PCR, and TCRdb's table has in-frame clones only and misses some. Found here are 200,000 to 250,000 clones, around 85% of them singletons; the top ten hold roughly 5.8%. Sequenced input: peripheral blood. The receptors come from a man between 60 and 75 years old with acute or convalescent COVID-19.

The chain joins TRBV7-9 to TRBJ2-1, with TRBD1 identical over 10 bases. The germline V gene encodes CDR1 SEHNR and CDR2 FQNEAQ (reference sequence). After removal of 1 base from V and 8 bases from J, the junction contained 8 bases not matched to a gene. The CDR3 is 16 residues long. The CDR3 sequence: CASSLGDRGRRDEQFF. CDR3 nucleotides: TGTGCCAGCAGCTTAGGGGACAGGGGTCGCCGGGATGAGCAGTTCTTC.

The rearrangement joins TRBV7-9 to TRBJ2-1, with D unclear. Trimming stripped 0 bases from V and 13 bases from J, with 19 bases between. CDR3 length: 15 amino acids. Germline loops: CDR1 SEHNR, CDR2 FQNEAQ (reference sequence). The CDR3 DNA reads TGTGCCAGCAGCTTAGCGATCGGTATCCATGACATTCAGTTCTTC. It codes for CASSLAIGIHDIQFF.

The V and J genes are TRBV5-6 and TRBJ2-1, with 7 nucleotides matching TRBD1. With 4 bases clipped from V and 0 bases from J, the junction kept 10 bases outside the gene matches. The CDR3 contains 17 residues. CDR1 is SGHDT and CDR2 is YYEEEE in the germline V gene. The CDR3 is CASSALRGGSSYNEQFF. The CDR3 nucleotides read TGTGCCAGCAGCGCCCTCCGAGGGGGCAGCTCCTACAATGAGCAGTTCTTC. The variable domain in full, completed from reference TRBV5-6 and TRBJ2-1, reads DAGVTQSPTHLIKTRGQQVTLRCSPKSGHDTVSWYQQALGQGPQFIFQYYEEEERQRGNFPDRFSGHQFPNYSSELNVNALLLGDSALYLCASSALRGGSSYNEQFFGPGTRLTVL.

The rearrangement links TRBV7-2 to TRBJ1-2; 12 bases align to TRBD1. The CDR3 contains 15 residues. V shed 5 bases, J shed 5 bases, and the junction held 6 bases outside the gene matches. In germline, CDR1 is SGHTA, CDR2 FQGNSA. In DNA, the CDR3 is TGTGCCAGCAGCCTGGGGACAGGGGGCGCGTATGGCTACACCTTC. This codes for CASSLGTGGAYGYTF.

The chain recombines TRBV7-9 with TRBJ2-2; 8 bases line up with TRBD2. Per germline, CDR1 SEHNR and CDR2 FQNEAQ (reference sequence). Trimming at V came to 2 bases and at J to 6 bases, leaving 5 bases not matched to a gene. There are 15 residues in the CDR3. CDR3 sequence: CASSLPAGAPGELFF. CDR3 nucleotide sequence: TGTGCCAGCAGCTTACCAGCGGGAGCGCCCGGGGAGCTGTTTTTT.

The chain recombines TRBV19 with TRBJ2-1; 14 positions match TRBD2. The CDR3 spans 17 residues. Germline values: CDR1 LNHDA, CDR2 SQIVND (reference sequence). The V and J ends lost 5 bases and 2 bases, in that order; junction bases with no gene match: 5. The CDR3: CASSRLAGGPAYNEQFF. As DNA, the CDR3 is TGTGCCAGTAGTCGACTAGCGGGAGGGCCCGCCTACAATGAGCAGTTCTTC.

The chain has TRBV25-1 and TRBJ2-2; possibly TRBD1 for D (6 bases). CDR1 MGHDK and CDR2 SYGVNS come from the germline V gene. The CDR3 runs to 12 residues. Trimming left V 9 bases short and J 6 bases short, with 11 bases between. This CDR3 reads CASRGQPGELFF. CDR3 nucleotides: TGTGCCAGTCGAGGACAGCCCGGGGAGCTGTTTTTT.

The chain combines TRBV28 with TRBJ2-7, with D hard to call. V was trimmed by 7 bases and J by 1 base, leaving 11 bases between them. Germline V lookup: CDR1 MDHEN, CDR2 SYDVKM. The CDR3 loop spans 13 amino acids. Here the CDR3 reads CASTIGQSYEQYF. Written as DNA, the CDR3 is TGTGCCAGCACCATTGGGCAGTCCTACGAGCAGTACTTC. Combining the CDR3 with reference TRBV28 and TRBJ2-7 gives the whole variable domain DVKVTQSSRYLVKRTGEKVFLECVQDMDHENMFWYRQDPGLGLRLIYFSYDVKMKEKGDIPEGYSVSREKKERFSLILESASTNQTSMYLCASTIGQSYEQYFGPGTRLTVT.

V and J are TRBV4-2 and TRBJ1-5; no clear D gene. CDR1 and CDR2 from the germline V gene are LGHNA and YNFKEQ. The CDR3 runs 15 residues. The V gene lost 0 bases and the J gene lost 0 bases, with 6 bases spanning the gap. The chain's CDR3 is CASSQERYSNQPQHF. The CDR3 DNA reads TGTGCCAGCAGCCAAGAACGGTATAGCAATCAGCCCCAGCATTTT.

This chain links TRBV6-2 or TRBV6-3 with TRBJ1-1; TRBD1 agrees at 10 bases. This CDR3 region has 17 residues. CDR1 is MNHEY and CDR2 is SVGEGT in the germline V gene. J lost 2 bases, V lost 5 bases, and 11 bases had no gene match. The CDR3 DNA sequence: TGTGCCAGCAGTGTCCCGGGACAGGGGTTCGTCAACACTGAAGCTTTCTTT. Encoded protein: CASSVPGQGFVNTEAFF.

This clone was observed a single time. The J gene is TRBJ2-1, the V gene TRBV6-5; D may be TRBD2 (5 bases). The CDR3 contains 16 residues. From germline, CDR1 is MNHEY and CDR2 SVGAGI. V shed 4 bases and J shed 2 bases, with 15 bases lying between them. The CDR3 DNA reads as TGTGCCAGCAGTTCCTTAGCTCGAGCGGCCTACAATGAGCAGTTCTTC. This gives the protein CASSSLARAAYNEQFF.

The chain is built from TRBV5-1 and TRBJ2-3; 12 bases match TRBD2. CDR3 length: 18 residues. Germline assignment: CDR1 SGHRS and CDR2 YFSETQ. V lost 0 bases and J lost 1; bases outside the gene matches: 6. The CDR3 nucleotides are TGCGCCAGCAGCTTGGCGCTAGCGGGAGGGCCTGGCACAGATACGCAGTATTTT. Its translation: CASSLALAGGPGTDTQYF. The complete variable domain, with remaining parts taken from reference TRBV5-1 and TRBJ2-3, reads KAGVTQTPRYLIKTRGQQVTLSCSPISGHRSVSWYQQTPGQGLQFLFEYFSETQRNKGNFPGRFSGRQFSNSRSEMNVSTLELGDSALYLCASSLALAGGPGTDTQYFGPGTRLTVL.

Here the CDR3 reads CASTSAGEYEQYF. CDR3 DNA sequence: TGCGCCAGCACCTCAGCGGGAGAGTACGAGCAGTACTTC. The V and J genes are TRBV5-1 and TRBJ2-7; 8 bases map to TRBD2. Germline-derived CDR1 and CDR2 are SGHRS and YFSETQ. J was trimmed by 4 bases and V by 6 bases; bases with no gene match: 6. This CDR3 contains 13 residues.

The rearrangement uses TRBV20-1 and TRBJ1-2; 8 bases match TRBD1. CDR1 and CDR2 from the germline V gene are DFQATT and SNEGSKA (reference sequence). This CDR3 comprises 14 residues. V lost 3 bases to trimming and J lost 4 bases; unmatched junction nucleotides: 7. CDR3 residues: CSASETGAGYGYTF. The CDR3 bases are TGCAGTGCTAGTGAGACAGGGGCTGGCTATGGCTACACCTTC.

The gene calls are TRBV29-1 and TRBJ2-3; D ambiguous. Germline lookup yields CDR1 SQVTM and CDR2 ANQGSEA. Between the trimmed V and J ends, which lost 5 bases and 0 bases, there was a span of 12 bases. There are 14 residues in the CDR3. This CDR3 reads CSVPYYASTDTQYF. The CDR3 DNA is TGCAGCGTTCCCTACTACGCTAGCACAGATACGCAGTATTTT.

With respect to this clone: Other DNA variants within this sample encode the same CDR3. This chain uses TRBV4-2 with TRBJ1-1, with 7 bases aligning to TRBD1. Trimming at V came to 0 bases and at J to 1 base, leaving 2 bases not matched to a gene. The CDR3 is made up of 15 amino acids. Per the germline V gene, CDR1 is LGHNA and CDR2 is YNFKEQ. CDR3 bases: TGTGCCAGCAGCCAAGAAGACAGGGCGAACACTGAAGCTTTCTTT. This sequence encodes CASSQEDRANTEAFF.

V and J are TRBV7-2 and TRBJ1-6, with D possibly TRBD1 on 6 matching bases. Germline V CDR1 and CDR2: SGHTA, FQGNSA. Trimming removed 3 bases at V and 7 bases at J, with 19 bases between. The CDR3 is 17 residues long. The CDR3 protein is CASSLRQASRGNSPLHF. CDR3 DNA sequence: TGTGCCAGCAGCTTGCGACAGGCGTCTAGGGGGAATTCACCCCTCCACTTT. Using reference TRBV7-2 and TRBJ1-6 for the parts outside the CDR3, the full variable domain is GAGVSQSPSNKVTEKGKDVELRCDPISGHTALYWYRQSLGQGLEFLIYFQGNSAPDKSGLPSDRFSAERTGGSVSTLTIQRTQQEDSAVYLCASSLRQASRGNSPLHFGNGTRLTVT.

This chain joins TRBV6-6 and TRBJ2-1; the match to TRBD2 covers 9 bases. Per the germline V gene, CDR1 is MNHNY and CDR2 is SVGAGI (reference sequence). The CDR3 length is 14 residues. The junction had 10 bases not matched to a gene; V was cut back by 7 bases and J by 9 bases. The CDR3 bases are TGTGCCAGCAACCGACTAGCGGCGATGTCTGAGCAGTTCTTC. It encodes CASNRLAAMSEQFF.

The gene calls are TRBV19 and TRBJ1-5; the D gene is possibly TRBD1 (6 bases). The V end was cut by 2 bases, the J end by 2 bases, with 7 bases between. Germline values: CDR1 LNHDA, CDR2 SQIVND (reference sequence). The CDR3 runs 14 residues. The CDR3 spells CASSIRQGNQPQHF. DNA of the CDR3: TGTGCCAGTAGTATAAGACAGGGCAATCAGCCCCAGCATTTT.

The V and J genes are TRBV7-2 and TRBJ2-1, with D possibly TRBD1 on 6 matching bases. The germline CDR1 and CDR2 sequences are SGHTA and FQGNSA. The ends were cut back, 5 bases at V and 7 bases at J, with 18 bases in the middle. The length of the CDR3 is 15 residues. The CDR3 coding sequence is TGTGCCAGCAGCCCGGAAGGGGGAGTAAGGAATGAGCAGTTCTTC. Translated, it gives CASSPEGGVRNEQFF.

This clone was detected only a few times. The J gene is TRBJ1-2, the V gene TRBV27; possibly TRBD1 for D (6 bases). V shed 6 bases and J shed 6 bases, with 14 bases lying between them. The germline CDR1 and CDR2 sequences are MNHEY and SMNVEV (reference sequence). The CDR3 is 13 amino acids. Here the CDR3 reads CASSKQGLDGYTF. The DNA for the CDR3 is TGTGCCAGCAGCAAACAGGGCCTAGATGGCTACACCTTC.

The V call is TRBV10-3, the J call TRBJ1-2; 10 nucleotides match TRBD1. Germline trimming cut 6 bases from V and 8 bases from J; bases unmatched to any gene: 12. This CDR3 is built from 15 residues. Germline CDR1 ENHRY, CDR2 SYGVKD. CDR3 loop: CAIRTLRQGAEGYTF. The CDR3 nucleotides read TGTGCCATCAGGACCCTTCGACAGGGGGCGGAGGGCTACACCTTC.

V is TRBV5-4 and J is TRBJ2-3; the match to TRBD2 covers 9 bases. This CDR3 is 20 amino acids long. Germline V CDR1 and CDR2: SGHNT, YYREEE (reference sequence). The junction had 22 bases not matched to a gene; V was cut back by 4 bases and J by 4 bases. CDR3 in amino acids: CASSLSGGGRASGISDTQYF. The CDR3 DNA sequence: TGTGCCAGCAGCCTCTCGGGGGGGGGCCGGGCTAGCGGGATTTCAGATACGCAGTATTTT.

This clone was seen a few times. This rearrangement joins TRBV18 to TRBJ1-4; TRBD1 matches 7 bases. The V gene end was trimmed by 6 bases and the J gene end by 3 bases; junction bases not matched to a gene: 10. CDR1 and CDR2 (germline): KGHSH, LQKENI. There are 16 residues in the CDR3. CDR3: CASSPLNRGSNEKLFF. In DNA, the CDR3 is TGTGCCAGCTCTCCGCTGAACAGGGGATCTAATGAAAAACTGTTTTTT.

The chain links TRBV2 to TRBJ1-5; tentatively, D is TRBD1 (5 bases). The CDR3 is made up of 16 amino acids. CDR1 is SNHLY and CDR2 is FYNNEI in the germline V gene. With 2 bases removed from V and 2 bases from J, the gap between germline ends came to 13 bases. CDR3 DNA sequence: TGTGCCAGCAGTGAATCCTGGGGGGTAGGCAATCAGCCCCAGCATTTT. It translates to CASSESWGVGNQPQHF.

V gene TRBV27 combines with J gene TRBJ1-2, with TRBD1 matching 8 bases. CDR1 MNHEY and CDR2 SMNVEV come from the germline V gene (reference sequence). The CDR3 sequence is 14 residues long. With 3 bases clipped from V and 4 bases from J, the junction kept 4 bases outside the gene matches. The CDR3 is CASSFRTGSYGYTF. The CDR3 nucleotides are TGTGCCAGCAGTTTTCGGACAGGGAGCTATGGCTACACCTTC.

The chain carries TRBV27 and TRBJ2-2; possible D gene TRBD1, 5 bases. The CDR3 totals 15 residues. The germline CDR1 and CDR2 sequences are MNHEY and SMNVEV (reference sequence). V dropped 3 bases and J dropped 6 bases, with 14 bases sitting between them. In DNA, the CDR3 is TGTGCCAGCAGTTTTCGCCCTAGGGGTTCCGGGGAGCTGTTTTTT. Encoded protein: CASSFRPRGSGELFF.

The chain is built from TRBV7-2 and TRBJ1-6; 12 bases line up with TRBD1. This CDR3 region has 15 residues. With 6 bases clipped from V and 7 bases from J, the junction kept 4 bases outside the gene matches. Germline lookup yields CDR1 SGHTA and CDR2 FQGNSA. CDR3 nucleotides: TGTGCCAGCAGGGAAGGGACAGGGGGCAATTCACCCCTCCACTTT. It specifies CASREGTGGNSPLHF.

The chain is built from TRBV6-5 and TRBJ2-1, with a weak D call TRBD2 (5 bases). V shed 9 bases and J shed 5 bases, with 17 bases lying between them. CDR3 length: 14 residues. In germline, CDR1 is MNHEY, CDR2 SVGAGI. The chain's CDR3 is CASGGARWDNEQFF. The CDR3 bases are TGTGCCAGTGGAGGAGCGAGGTGGGACAATGAGCAGTTCTTC.

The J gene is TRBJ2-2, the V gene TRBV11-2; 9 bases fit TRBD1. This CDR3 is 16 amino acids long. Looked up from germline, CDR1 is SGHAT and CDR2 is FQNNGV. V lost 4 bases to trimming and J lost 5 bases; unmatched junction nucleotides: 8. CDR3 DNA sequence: TGTGCCAGCAGCTCTCCTAGGACAGGGGTTACCGGGGAGCTGTTTTTT. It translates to CASSSPRTGVTGELFF. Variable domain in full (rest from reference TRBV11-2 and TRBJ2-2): EAGVAQSPRYKIIEKRQSVAFWCNPISGHATLYWYQQILGQGPKLLIQFQNNGVVDDSQLPKDRFSAERLKGVDSTLKIQPAKLEDSAVYLCASSSPRTGVTGELFFGEGSRLTVL.